There are many counts of the clone carrying this TCR beta chain. Its antigen is currently unknown. Unique molecular identifiers were present on cDNA, and template switching added a universal primer site. Each CDR3 protein gets one entry after TCRdb re-called the 5' RACE reads with MiXCR. Of 550,000 to 700,000 distinct CDR3 sequences in the sample, 9% to 10% were seen once. This specimen comes from a study of identical twins. Study findings and constraints: Less excess twin sharing appeared in beta out-of-frame sequences. Conclusions were based on cross-sectional statistical analysis, without following the same donors.

These data also featured in a second study, about yellow fever vaccine responses in identical twins.

The sequence came from a woman aged 18-30 years in good health. The sample was PBMCs.

The CDR3 region is CASSQEPGLNEQFF. CDR3 nucleotide sequence: TGCGCCAGCAGCCAAGAACCGGGGTTAAATGAGCAGTTCTTC. V and J are TRBV4-3 and TRBJ2-1, with TRBD2 as a possible D gene (5 bases). Between the trimmed V and J ends, which lost 0 bases and 7 bases, there was a span of 10 bases. CDR3 size: 14 residues. Germline loops: CDR1 LGHNA, CDR2 YSLEER.